These T cell receptor beta chains were read from a single sample in a study of CD8+CD57+ T cells in acquired aplastic anemia. TCRdb re-analysed the reads in MiXCR, keeping a single row per CDR3 protein. The sample shows about 150,000 distinct CDR3 sequences, about 48% of them seen only once. Sequenced input: sorted CD4+, CD8+, or CD8+CD57+ T cells (not recorded which) from PBMCs. All receptors come from a human donor with aplastic anemia. Each CDR3 is given with its conserved first and last residue. A D gene is named only where the DNA matches it firmly. The size of a clone is reported for some rows only, either as once, few or many, or as a class for expanded clones.

TRBV12-3/TRBV12-4	15	TRBJ1-1	-	many	CASSSNLGMNTEAFF	TGTGCCAGCAGTTCGAATCTCGGGATGAACACTGAAGCTTTCTTT
TRBV4-1	13	TRBJ1-2	-	many	CASSQARGYGYTF	TGCGCCAGCAGCCAAGCGAGGGGTTATGGCTACACCTTC
TRBV6-1	15	TRBJ2-1	TRBD2	-	CASSETSGRSNEQFF	TGTGCCAGCAGTGAAACTAGCGGGAGGAGCAATGAGCAGTTCTTC
TRBV10-3	13	TRBJ1-4	-	-	CAISEGGNEKLFF	TGTGCCATCAGTGAAGGTGGGAATGAAAAACTGTTTTTT
TRBV12-3/TRBV12-4	11	TRBJ2-5	-	many	CASSLAETQYF	TGTGCCAGCAGTTTAGCGGAGACCCAGTACTTC
TRBV29-1	13	TRBJ1-1	-	many	CSAHRQGRAEAFF	TGCAGCGCGCATCGGCAGGGAAGGGCTGAAGCTTTCTTT
TRBV11-1	16	TRBJ1-6	TRBD1	-	CASSPPRDRDNSPLHF	TGTGCCAGCAGTCCCCCCCGGGACAGGGATAATTCACCCCTCCACTTT
TRBV10-2	18	TRBJ1-3	-	-	CASSGSGRTSPSGNTIYF	TGCGCCAGCAGTGGGTCCGGACGGACTTCGCCCTCTGGAAACACCATATATTTT
TRBV7-6	13	TRBJ2-7	-	many	CASSYSTFSEQYF	TGTGCCAGCAGCTACTCAACTTTTAGCGAGCAGTACTTC
TRBV6-1	14	TRBJ2-7	-	many	CASPLVPSSYEQYF	TGTGCCAGCCCTTTGGTCCCCAGCTCCTACGAGCAGTACTTC
TRBV5-4	12	TRBJ2-2	-	many	CASISETGELFF	TGTGCCAGCATTAGTGAGACCGGGGAGCTGTTTTTT
TRBV4-2	12	TRBJ2-1	-	-	CASSGHGNEQFF	TGTGCCAGCAGCGGACATGGGAATGAGCAGTTCTTC
TRBV5-4	12	TRBJ1-2	-	-	CASSAPGPCYTF	TGTGCCAGCAGCGCCCCGGGTCCTTGCTACACCTTC
TRBV7-2	13	TRBJ2-7	-	-	CASSFTTIYEQYF	TGTGCCAGCAGCTTCACGACGATCTACGAGCAGTACTTC
TRBV4-1	16	TRBJ1-1	-	few	CASSLRQPPGNTEAFF	TGCGCCAGCAGCCTTAGACAGCCGCCGGGCAACACTGAAGCTTTCTTT
TRBV10-3	15	TRBJ2-7	TRBD2	-	CAITRGLADSYEQYF	TGTGCCATCACCCGGGGACTAGCGGACTCCTACGAGCAGTACTTC
TRBV5-6	16	TRBJ2-5	TRBD2	many	CASSLTSGLPSETQYF	TGTGCCAGCAGCCTGACTAGCGGCCTCCCCAGCGAGACCCAGTACTTC
TRBV11-2	16	TRBJ2-7	-	many	CASSFIYGIHSYEQYF	TGTGCCAGCAGCTTTATCTATGGCATACACTCCTACGAGCAGTACTTC
TRBV27	12	TRBJ1-2	-	-	CASSHLDSGYTF	TGTGCCAGCAGTCACCTAGACAGTGGCTACACCTTC
TRBV7-9	13	TRBJ1-2	-	many	CASSLEGTDGYTF	TGTGCCAGCAGCTTAGAGGGGACGGATGGCTACACCTTC
TRBV25-1	17	TRBJ2-7	TRBD2	many	CASSGPGLAGASYEQYF	TGTGCCAGCAGTGGCCCGGGACTAGCGGGGGCCTCCTACGAGCAGTACTTC
TRBV30	12	TRBJ1-1	-	-	CAWSPSNTEAFF	TGTGCCTGGAGTCCGTCTAACACTGAAGCTTTCTTT
TRBV20-1	19	TRBJ2-3	TRBD2	-	CSAEGRTSGSQSPTDTQYF	TGCAGTGCCGAAGGTCGGACTAGCGGGAGCCAATCCCCCACAGATACGCAGTATTTT
TRBV6-2/TRBV6-3	12	TRBJ2-1	-	-	CASTSDYNEQFF	TGTGCCAGCACCTCGGACTACAATGAGCAGTTCTTC
TRBV24-1	16	TRBJ2-7	TRBD2	-	CASSLSSSGTVYEQYF	TGTGCCAGCAGTTTATCTTCTAGCGGGACAGTCTACGAGCAGTACTTC
TRBV25-1	12	TRBJ1-2	-	-	CASSDYDYGYTF	TGTGCCAGCAGTGATTATGACTATGGCTACACCTTC
TRBV7-2	13	TRBJ2-3	-	-	CASSGNHGDTQYF	TGTGCCAGCAGCGGGAACCACGGGGATACGCAGTATTTT
TRBV25-1	12	TRBJ2-5	TRBD2	-	CASSLGGGAQYF	TGTGCCAGCAGTCTTGGGGGGGGGGCCCAGTACTTC
TRBV6-6	14	TRBJ2-2	-	-	CASSYRWGAGELFF	TGTGCCAGCAGTTACCGCTGGGGGGCCGGGGAGCTGTTTTTT
TRBV5-6	13	TRBJ1-1	-	many	CASSFQGNTEAFF	TGTGCCAGCAGCTTCCAGGGGAACACTGAAGCTTTCTTT
TRBV4-1	14	TRBJ2-7	-	many	CASSHPGSSYEQYF	TGCGCCAGCAGCCACCCAGGGTCCTCCTACGAGCAGTACTTC
TRBV7-9	16	TRBJ1-1	TRBD1	many	CASSPWDRGLNTEAFF	TGTGCCAGCAGCCCTTGGGACAGGGGGCTTAACACTGAAGCTTTCTTT
TRBV20-1	13	TRBJ2-7	-	many	CSARDTQSYEQYF	TGCAGTGCTAGAGATACCCAGAGTTACGAGCAGTACTTC
TRBV7-9	13	TRBJ2-5	-	few	CASSLRQQETQYF	TGTGCCAGCAGCTTACGACAGCAAGAGACCCAGTACTTC
TRBV29-1	12	TRBJ1-2	-	-	CSVSIQGHGYTF	TGCAGCGTCTCTATCCAGGGACATGGCTACACCTTC
TRBV7-9	15	TRBJ1-1	-	-	CASSLDGAGHTEAFF	TGTGCCAGCAGCTTAGATGGGGCAGGCCACACTGAAGCTTTCTTT
TRBV2	13	TRBJ2-7	-	-	CASKAGAGYEQYF	TGTGCCAGCAAAGCAGGGGCGGGCTACGAGCAGTACTTC
TRBV4-2	15	TRBJ2-1	-	-	CASSPSTNPGNEQFF	TGTGCCAGCAGCCCGTCTACAAACCCCGGGAATGAGCAGTTCTTC
TRBV10-3	13	TRBJ1-3	TRBD1	-	CAIKPGGGNTIYF	TGTGCCATCAAGCCAGGGGGAGGAAACACCATATATTTT
TRBV7-3	13	TRBJ2-7	TRBD2	-	CASGTSGGYEQYF	TGTGCCAGCGGAACTAGCGGGGGTTACGAGCAGTACTTC
TRBV19	15	TRBJ2-7	-	-	CASIPPSIVHYEQYF	TGTGCCAGTATACCGCCAAGTATCGTCCACTACGAGCAGTACTTC
TRBV3-1	16	TRBJ2-5	-	-	CASSQRGGTTQETQYF	TGTGCCAGCAGCCAGAGGGGGGGGACTACCCAAGAGACCCAGTACTTC
TRBV7-9	11	TRBJ2-1	-	few	CASSLVGQQFF	TGTGCCAGCAGTTTGGTGGGTCAGCAGTTCTTC
TRBV5-1	14	TRBJ1-1	-	many	CASSWGGLNTEAFF	TGCGCCAGCAGCTGGGGCGGCCTGAACACTGAAGCTTTCTTT
TRBV12-5	14	TRBJ2-7	-	many	CASGSFGPLYEQYF	TGTGCTAGTGGTTCCTTCGGGCCGCTCTACGAGCAGTACTTC
TRBV5-6	14	TRBJ1-1	-	many	CASSLVFGVAEAFF	TGTGCCAGCAGCTTGGTTTTTGGGGTGGCTGAAGCTTTCTTT
TRBV29-1	12	TRBJ1-3	-	-	CSYSHSGNTIYF	TGCAGCTACAGCCACTCTGGAAACACCATATATTTT
TRBV20-1	13	TRBJ1-2	-	-	CSARDRINYGYTF	TGCAGTGCTAGAGACAGAATTAACTATGGCTACACCTTC
TRBV6-1	16	TRBJ2-5	TRBD2	many	CASSELAGVSQETQYF	TGTGCCAGCAGCGAGCTAGCGGGAGTATCCCAAGAGACCCAGTACTTC
TRBV4-1	17	TRBJ2-2	TRBD2	-	CASRLGTSGANTGELLF	TGCGCCAGCAGACTTGGGACTAGCGGCGCGAACACCGGGGAGCTGCTTTTT
TRBV20-1	14	TRBJ2-3	-	few	CSARLLTSTDTQYF	TGCAGTGCTAGACTCCTGACTAGCACAGATACGCAGTATTTT
TRBV29-1	12	TRBJ2-7	-	many	CSVAQGRAEQYF	TGCAGCGTTGCGCAGGGTCGGGCCGAGCAGTACTTC